Listed below are T cell receptor beta chains from one sample, sequenced in a study of cytomegalovirus exposure and HLA in healthy donors. Profiling relied on immunoSEQ multiplex PCR, and the TCRdb table lists in-frame clones only, not all of them. The table records 120,000 to 150,000 clones, almost 80% of them present only once. Material: PBMCs. These receptor sequences come from a woman aged 40 to 49 in good health and CMV-seropositive. The CDR3 runs from the conserved cysteine through the conserved F or W. The D gene is left open where the match is weak. Part of the rows lack a size; the others show once, few, many or a class for expanded clones.

>TRBD1|TRBJ2-7|NA|TRBV7-6
TGTGCCAGCAGCCAACGAGACAGGGTCCCCTACGAGCAGTACTTC
CASSQRDRVPYEQYF
>TRBD2|TRBJ2-3|NA|TRBV11-2
TGTGCCAGCAGCTTCCCCCCCGGGGGGGCCGGGGATACGCAGTATTTT
CASSFPPGGAGDTQYF
>TRBD2|TRBJ2-7|NA|TRBV13
TGTGCCAGCAGCCCCCGGGATAGCGGGGCGCGGTACTTC
CASSPRDSGARYF
>NA|TRBJ2-7|few|TRBV29-1
TGCAGCGTTCGCACTCCTACCTACGAGCAGTACTTC
CSVRTPTYEQYF
>TRBD1|TRBJ2-7|NA|TRBV6-5
TGTGCCAGCAGTTTAGGACAGGGCCAGATATACGAGCAGTACTTC
CASSLGQGQIYEQYF
>NA|TRBJ2-7|NA|TRBV29-1
TGCAGCGTGGGGGACACCTACGAGCAGTACTTC
CSVGDTYEQYF
>TRBD2|TRBJ2-1|NA|TRBV7-3
TGTGCCAGCAGCTTGGTGACTAGCGGGGGTAATGAGCAGTTCTTC
CASSLVTSGGNEQFF
>NA|TRBJ1-1|NA|TRBV10-3
TGTGCCATCAGTGAAGGGGGTACTGAAGCTTTCTTT
CAISEGGTEAFF
>NA|TRBJ2-7|few|TRBV12-5
TGTGCTAGTGGTTTGGGGGCCAAGGGGCGTCTCTTC
CASGLGAKGRLF
>NA|TRBJ2-2|NA|TRBV30
TGTGCCTGGAGTGGAGGGCGAGACACCGGGGAGCTGTTTTTT
CAWSGGRDTGELFF
>TRBD2|TRBJ2-1|NA|TRBV5-1
TGCGCCAGCAGCCGCTGGACTAGCGGGGTGAGCTCCTACAATGAGCAGTTCTTC
CASSRWTSGVSSYNEQFF
>NA|TRBJ2-2|NA|TRBV28
TGTGCCACCCACTCGCACAGGGAGAACACCGGGGAGCTGTTTTTT
CATHSHRENTGELFF
>NA|TRBJ2-7|NA|TRBV10-3
TGTGCCAGCAGTTACTCGGAGGTTTTCCACGAGCAGTACTTC
CASSYSEVFHEQYF
>NA|TRBJ2-3|NA|TRBV11-2
TGTGCCAGCAGCCCCTGGTCCTCAGCGAGCACAGATACGCAGTATTTT
CASSPWSSASTDTQYF
>TRBD2|TRBJ2-3|NA|TRBV5-1
TGCGCCAGCAGCGACAGACTAGCGGGGGGCACAGATACGCAGTATTTT
CASSDRLAGGTDTQYF
>TRBD1|TRBJ2-3|once|TRBV9
TGTGCCAGCAGCCCCCGGGACAGGGTCACAGATACGCAGTATTTT
CASSPRDRVTDTQYF
>TRBD2|TRBJ2-3|NA|TRBV14
TGTGCCAGCAGCCAAGAACTGAGGAGCGGGGGGCGCACAGATACGCAGTATTTT
CASSQELRSGGRTDTQYF